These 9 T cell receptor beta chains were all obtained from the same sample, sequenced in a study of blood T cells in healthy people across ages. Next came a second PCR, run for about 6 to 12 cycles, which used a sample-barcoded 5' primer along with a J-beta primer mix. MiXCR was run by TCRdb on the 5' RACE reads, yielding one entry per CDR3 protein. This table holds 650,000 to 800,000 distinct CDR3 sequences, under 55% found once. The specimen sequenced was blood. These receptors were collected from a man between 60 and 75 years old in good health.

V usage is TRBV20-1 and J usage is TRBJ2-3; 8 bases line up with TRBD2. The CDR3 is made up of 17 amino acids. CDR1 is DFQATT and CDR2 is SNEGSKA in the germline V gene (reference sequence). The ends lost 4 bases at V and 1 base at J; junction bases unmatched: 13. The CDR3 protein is CSATQRGTRAGTDTQYF. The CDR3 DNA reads TGCAGTGCTACTCAGCGGGGGACCCGGGCCGGCACAGATACGCAGTATTTT.

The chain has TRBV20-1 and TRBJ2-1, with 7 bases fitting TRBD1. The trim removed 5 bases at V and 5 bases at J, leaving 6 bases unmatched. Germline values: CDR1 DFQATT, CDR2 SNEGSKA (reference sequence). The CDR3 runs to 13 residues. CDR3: CSAVRDSDNEQFF. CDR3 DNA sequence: TGCAGTGCTGTCCGGGACAGTGACAATGAGCAGTTCTTC.

The DNA of the CDR3 is TGTGCCAGCAGCTTAGGGCCTACCTCCTCCGGCTACACCTTC. This gives the protein CASSLGPTSSGYTF. The genes are TRBV11-2 and TRBJ1-2; no firm D call. Germline assignment: CDR1 SGHAT and CDR2 FQNNGV. Trimming stripped 1 base from V and 8 bases from J, with 14 bases between. The CDR3 is 14 amino acids.

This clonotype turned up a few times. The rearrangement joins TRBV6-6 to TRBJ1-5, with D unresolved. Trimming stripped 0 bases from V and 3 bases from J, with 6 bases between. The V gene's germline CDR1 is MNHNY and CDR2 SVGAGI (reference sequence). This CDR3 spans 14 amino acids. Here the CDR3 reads CASSYSLNNQPQHF. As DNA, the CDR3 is TGTGCCAGCAGTTACTCGCTTAACAATCAGCCCCAGCATTTT.

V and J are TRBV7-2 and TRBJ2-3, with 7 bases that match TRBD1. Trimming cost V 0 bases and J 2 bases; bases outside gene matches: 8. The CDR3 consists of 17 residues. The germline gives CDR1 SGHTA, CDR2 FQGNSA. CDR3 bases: TGTGCCAGCAGCTTAGCGCAGACAGGGAAGTCCACAGATACGCAGTATTTT. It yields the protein CASSLAQTGKSTDTQYF.

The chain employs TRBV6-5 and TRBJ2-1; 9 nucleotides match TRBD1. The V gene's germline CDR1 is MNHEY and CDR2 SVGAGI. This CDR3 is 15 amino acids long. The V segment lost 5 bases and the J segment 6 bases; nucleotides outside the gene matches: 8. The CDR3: CASSELETGGNEQFF. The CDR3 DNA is TGTGCCAGCAGTGAACTAGAGACAGGGGGCAATGAGCAGTTCTTC.

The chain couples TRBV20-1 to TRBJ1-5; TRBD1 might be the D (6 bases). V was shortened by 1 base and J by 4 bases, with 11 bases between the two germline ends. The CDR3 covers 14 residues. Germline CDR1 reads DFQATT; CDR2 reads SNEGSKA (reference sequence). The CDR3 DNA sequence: TGCAGTGCTAGAGGATCAGGGGTAAATCAGCCCCAGCATTTT. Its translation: CSARGSGVNQPQHF.

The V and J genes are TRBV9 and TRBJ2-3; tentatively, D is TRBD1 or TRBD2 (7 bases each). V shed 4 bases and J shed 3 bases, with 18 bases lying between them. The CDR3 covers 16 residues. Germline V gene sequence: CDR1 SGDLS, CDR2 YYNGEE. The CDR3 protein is CASSLSGTVGTDTQYF. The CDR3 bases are TGTGCCAGCAGCTTGAGCGGGACAGTTGGGACAGATACGCAGTATTTT.

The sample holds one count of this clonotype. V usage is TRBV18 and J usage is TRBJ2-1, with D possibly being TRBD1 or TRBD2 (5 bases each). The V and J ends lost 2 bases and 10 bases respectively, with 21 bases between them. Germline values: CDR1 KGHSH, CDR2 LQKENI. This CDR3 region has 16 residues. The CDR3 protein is CASSPKVGESYYEQFF. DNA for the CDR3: TGTGCCAGCTCACCAAAAGTAGGGGAGTCCTACTACGAGCAGTTCTTC.